This entry lists 17 T cell receptor beta chains sequenced from one sample in a study of blood T cell repertoires in COVID-19. Repertoires were generated with immunoSEQ multiplex PCR, while TCRdb's copy carries only in-frame clones and drops some. Of under 400,000 clones in the sample, more than 75% are singletons; the top ten hold around 1.9%. Sequencing used PBMCs or T cells enriched from blood (not recorded which). Receptor source: a man in his forties or fifties in a cohort exposed to, infected with or recovered from COVID-19 (not recorded which).

This chain connects TRBV6-5 to TRBJ1-1; TRBD1 matches 8 bases. J gave up 3 bases and V 6 bases, and 6 bases lay outside the gene matches. The germline V gene encodes CDR1 MNHEY and CDR2 SVGAGI. The CDR3 length is 14 residues. The CDR3, as DNA: TGTGCCAGCAGGTACAGGGGGGGGGACACTGAAGCTTTCTTT. Translation: CASRYRGGDTEAFF.

The chain is built from TRBV14 and TRBJ1-5; possibly TRBD1 for D (5 bases). Trimming pared 3 bases from V and 0 bases from J, leaving 18 bases between. Germline-derived CDR1 and CDR2 are SGHDN and FVKESK. CDR3 length: 18 amino acids. DNA of the CDR3: TGTGCCAGCAGCCACGGGACTGACAGTCATTTTAGCAATCAGCCCCAGCATTTT. Its translation is CASSHGTDSHFSNQPQHF.

V usage is TRBV6-5 and J usage is TRBJ2-1, with D possibly TRBD2 on 6 matching bases. This CDR3 region has 12 residues. Trimming took off 6 bases at V and 8 bases at J, with 11 bases between the two ends. Germline V gives CDR1 MNHEY, CDR2 SVGAGI. CDR3 DNA sequence: TGTGCCAGCAGAAAAGGAGGGGATGAGCAGTTCTTC. Translating it yields CASRKGGDEQFF.

On this clone: Other DNA sequences in this sample translate to the same CDR3. This chain links TRBV15 with TRBJ2-5; a weak D match, TRBD1 (5 bases). The CDR3 runs 14 residues. The germline gives CDR1 LNHNV, CDR2 YYDKDF (reference sequence). V lost 0 bases to trimming and J lost 5 bases, with 10 bases between them. CDR3: CATSRDQGLETQYF. As DNA, the CDR3 is TGTGCCACCAGCAGAGATCAGGGTCTGGAGACCCAGTACTTC.

The chain recombines TRBV7-2 with TRBJ2-3, with 7 positions matching TRBD2. This CDR3 is built from 16 residues. V was pared by 7 bases and J by 4 bases, with 14 bases of the junction left unmatched. Germline assignment: CDR1 SGHTA and CDR2 FQGNSA. The CDR3 DNA is TGTGCCAGCACCGAAACCCCTAGTGGGAGGGCAGATACGCAGTATTTT. The encoded protein is CASTETPSGRADTQYF.

The rearrangement links TRBV6-2 or TRBV6-3 to TRBJ2-3, with 7 bases that match TRBD2. Losses at the gene ends were 2 bases for V and 2 bases for J; bases not matched to a gene: 7. From germline, CDR1 is MNHEY and CDR2 SVGEGT. The CDR3 is 16 residues long. CDR3: CASSYGERGYTDTQYF. The DNA of the CDR3 is TGTGCCAGCAGTTACGGGGAGCGGGGATACACAGATACGCAGTATTTT.

The chain is built from TRBV5-1 and TRBJ1-2; D may be TRBD1 (6 bases). This CDR3 has 14 amino acids. The ends were cut back, 5 bases at V and 2 bases at J, with 13 bases in the middle. CDR1 SGHRS and CDR2 YFSETQ come from the germline V gene. The CDR3, as DNA: TGCGCCAGCAGTAGAGACAGGTCAAACTATGGCTACACCTTC. Protein product: CASSRDRSNYGYTF.

This chain uses TRBV4-1 with TRBJ1-4; 7 bases are shared with TRBD1. The CDR3 covers 15 residues. Germline CDR1 reads MGHRA; CDR2 reads YSYEKL. The V gene end was trimmed by 3 bases and the J gene end by 4 bases; junction bases not matched to a gene: 5. CDR3: CASSHADRDNEKLFF. The CDR3 nucleotides read TGCGCCAGCAGCCACGCCGACAGGGATAATGAAAAACTGTTTTTT.

This chain uses TRBV7-3 with TRBJ2-3; 7 nucleotides align to TRBD2. From germline, CDR1 is SGHTA and CDR2 FQGTGA. The length of the CDR3 is 14 residues. J was trimmed by 4 bases and V by 5 bases; bases with no gene match: 6. In nucleotides, the CDR3 is TGTGCCAGCAGCGGAGGGAGGGGCGCAGATACGCAGTATTTT. Translating gives CASSGGRGADTQYF.

This clone was seen a handful of times. J is TRBJ1-1 and V is TRBV10-1; 7 nucleotides align to TRBD1. This CDR3 comprises 13 residues. Germline trimming cut 7 bases from V and 0 bases from J; bases unmatched to any gene: 2. Germline-derived CDR1 and CDR2 are WNHNN and SYGVQD (reference sequence). The CDR3 sequence is CASTQGVNTEAFF. The CDR3 DNA sequence: TGCGCCAGCACCCAGGGGGTGAACACTGAAGCTTTCTTT.

The chain is built from TRBV28 and TRBJ2-3; weak D call: TRBD2 (6 bases). Germline lookup yields CDR1 MDHEN and CDR2 SYDVKM. V lost 3 bases and J lost 0, with 7 bases in between. The CDR3 contains 14 residues. The CDR3 DNA reads TGTGCCAGCAGTTTTGCGGGAAGCACAGATACGCAGTATTTT. Translation: CASSFAGSTDTQYF.

The V and J genes are TRBV18 and TRBJ2-7, with D tentatively TRBD2 (6 bases). The CDR3 runs to 16 residues. V was pared by 0 bases and J by 0 bases, with 12 bases between. Germline V gene sequence: CDR1 KGHSH, CDR2 LQKENI. CDR3 sequence (DNA): TGTGCCAGCTCACCACCGGGCGGGAAGACCTCCTACGAGCAGTACTTC. This codes for CASSPPGGKTSYEQYF.

The chain combines TRBV15 with TRBJ2-1; no definite D call. Trimming removed 1 base at V and 12 bases at J, with 13 bases between. Germline-derived CDR1 and CDR2 are LNHNV and YYDKDF (reference sequence). CDR3 length equals 13 residues. This CDR3 is CATSRGSDRAQFF. The CDR3 DNA follows: TGTGCCACCAGCAGAGGAAGTGATCGCGCGCAGTTCTTC.

The CDR3 DNA follows: TGTGCCAGCAGTGAGGCGAGCGGGAGGCTCTACGAGCAGTACTTC. Protein product: CASSEASGRLYEQYF. V gene TRBV2 combines with J gene TRBJ2-7; 9 bases align to TRBD2. Unmatched junction bases numbered 6, after V lost 3 bases and J lost 3 bases. From germline, CDR1 is SNHLY and CDR2 FYNNEI. CDR3 length: 15 amino acids. Looking up the rest from reference TRBV2 and TRBJ2-7 gives the full variable domain: EPEVTQTPSHQVTQMGQEVILRCVPISNHLYFYWYRQILGQKVEFLVSFYNNEISEKSEIFDDQFSVERPDGSNFTLKIRSTKLEDSAMYFCASSEASGRLYEQYFGPGTRLTVT.

The chain carries TRBV5-1 and TRBJ2-7, with a possible D match to TRBD2 (7 bases). The CDR3 has 14 amino acids. V was cut by 0 bases and J by 4 bases, with 11 bases left in between. Germline V gives CDR1 SGHRS, CDR2 YFSETQ. The CDR3 is CASSLAGGLYEQYF. CDR3 sequence (DNA): TGCGCCAGCAGCTTGGCCGGGGGGCTGTACGAGCAGTACTTC. Full variable domain (rest looked up from reference TRBV5-1 and TRBJ2-7): KAGVTQTPRYLIKTRGQQVTLSCSPISGHRSVSWYQQTPGQGLQFLFEYFSETQRNKGNFPGRFSGRQFSNSRSEMNVSTLELGDSALYLCASSLAGGLYEQYFGPGTRLTVT.

The chain is built from TRBV18 and TRBJ2-6, with 7 bases identical to TRBD2. There are 18 residues in the CDR3. Germline values: CDR1 KGHSH, CDR2 LQKENI. Trimming took 3 bases from V and 0 from J; bases not matched to a gene: 8. This chain's CDR3 is CASSPGGGGRSGANVLTF. The CDR3 nucleotides read TGTGCCAGCTCACCCGGTGGCGGGGGACGCTCTGGGGCCAACGTCCTGACTTTC.

The chain has TRBV7-9 and TRBJ2-4; D possibly corresponds to TRBD1 (7 bases). Germline V gene lookup returns CDR1 SEHNR and CDR2 FQNEAQ (reference sequence). V was shortened by 3 bases and J by 1 base, with 10 bases between the two germline ends. The length of the CDR3 is 15 residues. The chain's CDR3 is CASSFAGGAKNIQYF. CDR3 DNA sequence: TGTGCCAGCAGCTTCGCAGGGGGGGCCAAAAACATTCAGTACTTC. Combining the CDR3 with reference TRBV7-9 and TRBJ2-4 gives the whole variable domain DTGVSQNPRHKITKRGQNVTFRCDPISEHNRLYWYRQTLGQGPEFLTYFQNEAQLEKSRLLSDRFSAERPKGSFSTLEIQRTEQGDSAMYLCASSFAGGAKNIQYFGAGTRLSVL.